The entry below gives a single T cell receptor beta chain sequence along with its context. Its antigen specificity is not known. Per-base quality was not reported, and no clone a single base away is much larger than it. The sample comes from a study of blood T cell repertoires in COVID-19 (dated by TCRdb to the early 2020s). For the study in its entirety: The collaborator samples originated in the United States, Italy and Spain and spanned the acute and convalescent phases of COVID-19. The material from the prospective study consisted of cDNA or gDNA derived from T cells, B-cell-depleted T cells, or PBMCs. Deeply sampled blood TCRbeta repertoires from subjects exposed to, actively infected with, or recovered from COVID-19 were included in the dataset. A freely available public database, intended as a resource for researchers studying the immune response to SARS-CoV-2, is where the repertoires were released. The samples were drawn from the first 160 participants of the ongoing ImmuneRACE study and from over a thousand subjects provided by 6 global collaborators. A de-identified subject ID, COVID-19 status, age in years and sex were almost always included in the sample metadata. Where available, HLA class I and class II types were taken from metadata supplied by the sample provider and were not determined by assay-based typing.

From cysteine to phenylalanine, the CDR3 is 16 amino acids long. Here the CDR3 DNA is all that survives: 48 bases in frame from base 1. Trimming removed 5 bases from V and 1 base from J; the gene matches leave 5 bases unexplained. The CDR1 and CDR2 encoded by the germline V gene are SGHTA and FQGNSA. TCRbeta CDR3 regions were amplified from genomic DNA by means of the immunoSEQ Assay, a bias-controlled multiplex PCR. The study's processing was this. The number of nucleated cells in each sample was estimated by amplification of reference gene primers within the assay. To quantify the absolute abundance of each unique TCRbeta CDR3 rearrangement, sequence reads were collapsed and filtered. For each sample, productive Simpson clonality was calculated as the square root of Simpson's diversity index over productive rearrangements. Here the immuneACCESS table is served through TCRdb, limited to in-frame sequences with V and J called. Missing clones are a known gap in these copies; in checked studies unresolved V genes cover under half, and the rest lacks a known reason. D and trimming were read from the DNA, whereas the V and J calls and clone size are those reported in that table. The table for this sample lists some 130,000 clones; roughly 80% of them were counted only once. In total, the top ten clones hold 18% of the sample.

Study-level results and caveats: The amount of clinical and demographic metadata varied by source and participant and was provided uncurated.

In the prospective study, participants were about 18 to 95 years old, resided in 20 to 30 geographic areas of the United States, and were enrolled through a virtual design. In the prospective study, cohorts were assigned on the basis of participant-reported clinical history obtained from a screening survey and a study questionnaire. For ImmuneRACE Cohort 3, a participant was defined as recovered based on two consecutive negative NP/OP PCR tests, clearance by a healthcare professional, or resolution of symptoms. In the prospective study, whole blood, serum and a nasopharyngeal or oropharyngeal swab were collected from each participant by mobile phlebotomists. Over a roughly 2-month period, participants in the prospective study had the option of providing additional blood draws and questionnaires. Prospective study blood samples were shipped either frozen or at room temperature before DNA extraction.

Here the chain combines TRBV7-2 and TRBJ2-7, with TRBD2 matching 13 junction bases. The clonotype comes from a man younger than 40 who had recovered from COVID-19. Input material: PBMCs or T cells enriched from blood (not recorded which). The DNA sequence is as follows: TGTGCCAGCAGCCCCGGACTAGCGGGAGCGTCCTACGAGCAGTACTTC. The encoded protein is CASSPGLAGASYEQYF.